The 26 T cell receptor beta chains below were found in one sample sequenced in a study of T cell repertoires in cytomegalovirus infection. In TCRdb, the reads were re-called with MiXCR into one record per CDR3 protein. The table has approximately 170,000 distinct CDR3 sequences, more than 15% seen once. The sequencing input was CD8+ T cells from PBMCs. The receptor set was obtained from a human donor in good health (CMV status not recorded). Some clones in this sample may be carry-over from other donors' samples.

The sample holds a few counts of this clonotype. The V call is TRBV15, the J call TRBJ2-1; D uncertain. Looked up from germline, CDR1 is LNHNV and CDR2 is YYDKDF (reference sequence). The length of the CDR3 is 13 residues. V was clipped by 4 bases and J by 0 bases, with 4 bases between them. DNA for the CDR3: TGTGCCACCAGCACCGCCTCCTACAATGAGCAGTTCTTC. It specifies CATSTASYNEQFF.

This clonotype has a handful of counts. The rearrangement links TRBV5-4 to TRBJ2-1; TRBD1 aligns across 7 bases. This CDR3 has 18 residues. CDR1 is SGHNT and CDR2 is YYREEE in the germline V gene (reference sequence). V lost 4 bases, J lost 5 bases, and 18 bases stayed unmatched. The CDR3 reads CASSRDATEGATNNEQFF. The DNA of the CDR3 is TGTGCCAGCAGCCGCGACGCAACTGAGGGGGCTACGAACAATGAGCAGTTCTTC.

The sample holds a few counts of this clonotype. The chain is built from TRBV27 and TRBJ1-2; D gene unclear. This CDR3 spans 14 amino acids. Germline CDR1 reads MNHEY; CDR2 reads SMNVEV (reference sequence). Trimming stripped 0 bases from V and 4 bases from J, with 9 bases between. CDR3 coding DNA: TGTGCCAGCAGTTTATCGAAGTACCGCTATGGCTACACCTTC. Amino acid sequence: CASSLSKYRYGYTF.

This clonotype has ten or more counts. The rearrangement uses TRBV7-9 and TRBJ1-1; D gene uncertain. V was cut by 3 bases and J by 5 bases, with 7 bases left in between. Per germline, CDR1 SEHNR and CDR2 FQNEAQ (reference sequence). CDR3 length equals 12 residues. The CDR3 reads CASSFGPTEAFF. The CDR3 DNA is TGTGCCAGCAGCTTCGGGCCGACTGAAGCTTTCTTT. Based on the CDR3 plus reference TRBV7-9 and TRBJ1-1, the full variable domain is DTGVSQNPRHKITKRGQNVTFRCDPISEHNRLYWYRQTLGQGPEFLTYFQNEAQLEKSRLLSDRFSAERPKGSFSTLEIQRTEQGDSAMYLCASSFGPTEAFFGQGTRLTVV.

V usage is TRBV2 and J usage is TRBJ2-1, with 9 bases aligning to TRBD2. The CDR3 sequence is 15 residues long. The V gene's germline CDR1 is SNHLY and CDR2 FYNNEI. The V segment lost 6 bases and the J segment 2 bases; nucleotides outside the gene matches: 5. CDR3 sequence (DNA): TGTGCCAGCAGCGTAGCGGGAGCGGCCTACAATGAGCAGTTCTTC. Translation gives CASSVAGAAYNEQFF.

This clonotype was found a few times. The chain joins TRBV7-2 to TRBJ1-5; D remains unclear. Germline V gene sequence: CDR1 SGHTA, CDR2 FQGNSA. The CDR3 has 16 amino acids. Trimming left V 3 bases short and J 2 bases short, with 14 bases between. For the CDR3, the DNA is TGTGCCAGCAGCTTGCGACCCTCCGAAGGCAATCAGCCCCAGCATTTT. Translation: CASSLRPSEGNQPQHF.

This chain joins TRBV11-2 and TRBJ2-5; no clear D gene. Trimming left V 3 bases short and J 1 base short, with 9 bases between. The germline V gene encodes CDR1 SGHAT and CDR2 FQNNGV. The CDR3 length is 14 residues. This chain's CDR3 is CASSFTAGQETQYF. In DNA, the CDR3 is TGTGCCAGCAGCTTCACGGCAGGCCAAGAGACCCAGTACTTC.

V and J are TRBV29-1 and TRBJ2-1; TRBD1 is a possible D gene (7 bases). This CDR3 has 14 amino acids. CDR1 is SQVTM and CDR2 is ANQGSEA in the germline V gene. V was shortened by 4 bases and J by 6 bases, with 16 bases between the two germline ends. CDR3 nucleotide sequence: TGCAGCGTTGTGAGGGGCCAGGGGGGCAATGAGCAGTTCTTC. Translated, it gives CSVVRGQGGNEQFF.

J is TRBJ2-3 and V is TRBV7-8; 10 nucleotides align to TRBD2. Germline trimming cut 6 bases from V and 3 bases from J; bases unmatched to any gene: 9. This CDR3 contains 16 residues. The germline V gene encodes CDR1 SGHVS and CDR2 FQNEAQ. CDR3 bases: TGTGCCAGCAGTTCCCGCCCGGGACTAGCGACAGATACGCAGTATTTT. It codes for CASSSRPGLATDTQYF.

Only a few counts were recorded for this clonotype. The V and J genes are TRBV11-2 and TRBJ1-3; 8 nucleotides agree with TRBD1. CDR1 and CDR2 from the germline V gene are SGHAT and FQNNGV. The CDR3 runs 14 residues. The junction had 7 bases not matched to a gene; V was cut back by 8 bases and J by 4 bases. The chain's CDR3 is CASRTGSFGNTIYF. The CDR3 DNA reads TGTGCCAGCCGGACAGGGTCTTTCGGAAACACCATATATTTT.

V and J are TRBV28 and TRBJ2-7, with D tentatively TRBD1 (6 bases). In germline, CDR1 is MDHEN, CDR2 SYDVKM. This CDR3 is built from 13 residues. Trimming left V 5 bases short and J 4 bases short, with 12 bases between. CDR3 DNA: TGTGCCAGCAGTAGCCCAGGGGAATACGAGCAGTACTTC. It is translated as CASSSPGEYEQYF.

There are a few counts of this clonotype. CDR3 DNA: TGTGCCAGCGGGCAAGGCACTGAAGCTTTCTTT. Translating it yields CASGQGTEAFF. The chain couples TRBV14 to TRBJ1-1; D is unclear. Per germline, CDR1 SGHDN and CDR2 FVKESK. CDR3 length: 11 amino acids. Trimming cost V 8 bases and J 4 bases, with 8 bases left between them.

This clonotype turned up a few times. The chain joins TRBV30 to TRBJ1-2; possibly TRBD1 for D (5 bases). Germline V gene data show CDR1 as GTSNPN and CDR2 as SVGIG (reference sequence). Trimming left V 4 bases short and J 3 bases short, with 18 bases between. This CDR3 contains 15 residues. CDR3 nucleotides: TGTGCCTGGATCCCCCAAACAGACAGAGACTATGGCTACACCTTC. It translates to CAWIPQTDRDYGYTF.

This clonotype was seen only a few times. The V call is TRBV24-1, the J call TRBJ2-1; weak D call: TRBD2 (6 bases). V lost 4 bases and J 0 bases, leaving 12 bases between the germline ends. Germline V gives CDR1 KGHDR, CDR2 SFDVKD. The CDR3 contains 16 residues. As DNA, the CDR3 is TGTGCCACCAGTGACATTGACGGGAGCTCCTACAATGAGCAGTTCTTC. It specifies CATSDIDGSSYNEQFF.

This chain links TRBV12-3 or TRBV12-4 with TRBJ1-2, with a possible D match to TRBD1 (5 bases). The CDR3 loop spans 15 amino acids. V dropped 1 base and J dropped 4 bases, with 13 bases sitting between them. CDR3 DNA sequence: TGTGCCAGCAGTTTAGTCATCGGGACTATCTATGGCTACACCTTC. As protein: CASSLVIGTIYGYTF.

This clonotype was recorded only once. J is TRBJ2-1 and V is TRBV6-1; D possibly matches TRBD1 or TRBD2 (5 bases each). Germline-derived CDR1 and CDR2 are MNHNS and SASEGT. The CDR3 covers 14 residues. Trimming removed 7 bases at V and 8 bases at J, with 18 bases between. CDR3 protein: CASIWGSEHHEQFF. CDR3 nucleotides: TGTGCCAGCATCTGGGGGTCCGAGCATCATGAGCAGTTCTTC.

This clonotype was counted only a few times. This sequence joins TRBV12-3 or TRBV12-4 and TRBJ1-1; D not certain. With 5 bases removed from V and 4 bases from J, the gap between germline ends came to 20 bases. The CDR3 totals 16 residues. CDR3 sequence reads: CASSTRIGDKPTEAFF. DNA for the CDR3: TGTGCCAGCAGTACGCGGATTGGAGATAAACCCACTGAAGCTTTCTTT.

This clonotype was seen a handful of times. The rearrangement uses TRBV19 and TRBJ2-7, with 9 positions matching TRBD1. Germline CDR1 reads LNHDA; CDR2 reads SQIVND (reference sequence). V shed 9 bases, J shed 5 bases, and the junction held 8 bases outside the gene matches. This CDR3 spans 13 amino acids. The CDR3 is CASQSTGGDEQYF. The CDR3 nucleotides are TGTGCCAGCCAAAGCACAGGGGGCGACGAGCAGTACTTC.

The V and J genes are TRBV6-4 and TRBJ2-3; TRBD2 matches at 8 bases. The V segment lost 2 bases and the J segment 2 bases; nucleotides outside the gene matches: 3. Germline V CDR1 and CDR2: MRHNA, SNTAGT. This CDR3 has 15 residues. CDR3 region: CASSDRRGDTDTQYF. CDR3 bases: TGTGCCAGCAGTGACAGGCGGGGGGACACAGATACGCAGTATTTT.

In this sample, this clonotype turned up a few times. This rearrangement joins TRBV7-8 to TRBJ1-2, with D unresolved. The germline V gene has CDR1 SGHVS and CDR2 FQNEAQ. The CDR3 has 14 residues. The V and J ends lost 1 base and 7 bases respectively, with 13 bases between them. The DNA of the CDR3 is TGTGCCAGCAGCTTAGAGGCCCGGACCCCTGGCTACACCTTC. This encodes CASSLEARTPGYTF.

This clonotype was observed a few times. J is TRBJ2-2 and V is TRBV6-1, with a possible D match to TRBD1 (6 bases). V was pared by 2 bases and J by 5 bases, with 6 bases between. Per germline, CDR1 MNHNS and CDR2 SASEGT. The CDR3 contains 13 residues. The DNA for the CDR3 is TGTGCCAGCAGTGAACAGGGGACCGGGGAGCTGTTTTTT. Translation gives CASSEQGTGELFF.

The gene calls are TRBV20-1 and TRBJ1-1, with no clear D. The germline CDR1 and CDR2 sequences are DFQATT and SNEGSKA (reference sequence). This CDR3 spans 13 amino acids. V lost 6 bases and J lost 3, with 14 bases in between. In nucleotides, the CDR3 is TGCAGTGCCGGGATCTTCGGGGACACTGAAGCTTTCTTT. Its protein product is CSAGIFGDTEAFF.

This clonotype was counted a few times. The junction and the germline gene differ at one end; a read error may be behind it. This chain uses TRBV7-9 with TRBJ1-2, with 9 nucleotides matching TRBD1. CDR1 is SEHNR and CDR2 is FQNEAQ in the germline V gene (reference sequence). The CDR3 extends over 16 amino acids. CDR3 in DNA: TGTGACAGCAGCTTAGGGACAGGGAACGGGAACTATGGCTACACCTTC. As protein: CDSSLGTGNGNYGYTF. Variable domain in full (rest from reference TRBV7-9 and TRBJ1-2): DTGVSQNPRHKITKRGQNVTFRCDPISEHNRLYWYRQTLGQGPEFLTYFQNEAQLEKSRLLSDRFSAERPKGSFSTLEIQRTEQGDSAMYLCDSSLGTGNGNYGYTFGSGTRLTVV.

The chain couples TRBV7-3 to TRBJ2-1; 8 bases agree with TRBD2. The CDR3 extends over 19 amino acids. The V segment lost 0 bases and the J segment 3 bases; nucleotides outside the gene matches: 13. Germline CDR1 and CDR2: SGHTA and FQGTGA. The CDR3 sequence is CASSLTGTQSGSNYNEQFF. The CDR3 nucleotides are TGTGCCAGCAGCTTAACCGGGACACAGAGCGGGAGTAACTACAATGAGCAGTTCTTC. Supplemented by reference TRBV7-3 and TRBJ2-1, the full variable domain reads GAGVSQTPSNKVTEKGKYVELRCDPISGHTALYWYRQSLGQGPEFLIYFQGTGAADDSGLPNDRFFAVRPEGSVSTLKIQRTERGDSAVYLCASSLTGTQSGSNYNEQFFGPGTRLTVL.

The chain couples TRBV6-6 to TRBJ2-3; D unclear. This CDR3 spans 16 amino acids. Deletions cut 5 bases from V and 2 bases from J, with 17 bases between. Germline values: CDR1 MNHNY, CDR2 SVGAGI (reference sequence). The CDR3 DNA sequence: TGTGCCAGCAGTGGTCGTGGGTGGGGTCCCACAGATACGCAGTATTTT. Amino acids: CASSGRGWGPTDTQYF.

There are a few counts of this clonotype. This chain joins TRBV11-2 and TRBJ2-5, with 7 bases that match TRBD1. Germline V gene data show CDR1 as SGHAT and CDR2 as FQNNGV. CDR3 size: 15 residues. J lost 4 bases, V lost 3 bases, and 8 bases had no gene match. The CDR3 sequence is CASSFNRQGSETQYF. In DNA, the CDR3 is TGTGCCAGCAGCTTCAACAGACAGGGATCAGAGACCCAGTACTTC.